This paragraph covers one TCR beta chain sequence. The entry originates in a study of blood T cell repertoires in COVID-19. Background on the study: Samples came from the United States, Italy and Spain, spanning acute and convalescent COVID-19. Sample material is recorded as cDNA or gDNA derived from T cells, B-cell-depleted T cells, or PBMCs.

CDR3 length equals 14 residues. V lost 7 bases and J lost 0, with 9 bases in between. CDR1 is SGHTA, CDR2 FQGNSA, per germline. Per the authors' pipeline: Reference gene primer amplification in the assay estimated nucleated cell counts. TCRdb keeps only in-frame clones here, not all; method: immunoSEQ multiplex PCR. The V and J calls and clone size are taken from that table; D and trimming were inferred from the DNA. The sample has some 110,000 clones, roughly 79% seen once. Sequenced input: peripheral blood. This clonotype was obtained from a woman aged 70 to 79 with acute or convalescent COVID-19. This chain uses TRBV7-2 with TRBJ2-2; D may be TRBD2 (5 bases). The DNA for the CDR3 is TGTGCCAGCACCGGACTCGCGAACACCGGGGAGCTGTTTTTT. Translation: CASTGLANTGELFF.